Reported below is one TCR beta chain. Antigen unknown. This specimen belongs to a study of T-cell memory formation after mild COVID-19. One entry per CDR3 protein, called by TCRdb with MiXCR from the 5' RACE reads. The table includes about 440,000 distinct CDR3 sequences, 15% to 25% detected once. Overall study results and limits: Chiefly within CM and EM were the contracting CD4+ clones; CD8+ ones were within EMRA.

The sequenced sample was PBMCs or a T cell subset sorted from them (not recorded which). This receptor was taken from an adult woman who had mild COVID-19 (a few samples of this study predate the infection). Cell type and time point are not known.

The chain's CDR3 is CASSTDRVSTEAFF. The CDR3 region has the DNA TGCGCCAGCAGCACCGACAGGGTTAGTACTGAAGCTTTCTTT. This chain uses TRBV5-1 with TRBJ1-1, with 7 bases identical to TRBD1. The CDR3 extends over 14 amino acids. Germline V lookup: CDR1 SGHRS, CDR2 YFSETQ. Trimming took 4 bases from V and 5 from J; bases not matched to a gene: 8.